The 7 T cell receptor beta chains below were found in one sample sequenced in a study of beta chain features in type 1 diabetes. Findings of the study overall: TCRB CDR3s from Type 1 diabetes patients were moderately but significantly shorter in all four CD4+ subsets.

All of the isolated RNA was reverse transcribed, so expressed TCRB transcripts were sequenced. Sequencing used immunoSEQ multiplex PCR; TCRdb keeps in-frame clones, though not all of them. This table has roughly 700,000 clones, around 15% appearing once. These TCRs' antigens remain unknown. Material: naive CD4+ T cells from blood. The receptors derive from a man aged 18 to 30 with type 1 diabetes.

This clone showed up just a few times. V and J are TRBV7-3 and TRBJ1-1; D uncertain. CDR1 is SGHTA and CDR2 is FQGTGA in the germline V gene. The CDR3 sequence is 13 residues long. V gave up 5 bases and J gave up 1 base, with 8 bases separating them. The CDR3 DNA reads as TGTGCCAGCAGCAAAAGTGGGAACACTGAAGCTTTCTTT. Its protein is CASSKSGNTEAFF.

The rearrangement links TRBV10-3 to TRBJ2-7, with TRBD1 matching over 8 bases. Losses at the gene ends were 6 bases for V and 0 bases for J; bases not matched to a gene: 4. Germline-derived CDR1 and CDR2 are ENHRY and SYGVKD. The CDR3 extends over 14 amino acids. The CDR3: CAIRTGVGSYEQYF. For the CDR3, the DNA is TGTGCCATCAGGACAGGGGTGGGCTCCTACGAGCAGTACTTC.

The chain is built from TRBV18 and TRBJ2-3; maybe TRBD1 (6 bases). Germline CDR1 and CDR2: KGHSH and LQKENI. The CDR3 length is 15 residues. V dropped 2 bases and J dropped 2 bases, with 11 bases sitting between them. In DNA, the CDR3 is TGTGCCAGCTCACCATACAGGGAGTACACAGATACGCAGTATTTT. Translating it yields CASSPYREYTDTQYF.

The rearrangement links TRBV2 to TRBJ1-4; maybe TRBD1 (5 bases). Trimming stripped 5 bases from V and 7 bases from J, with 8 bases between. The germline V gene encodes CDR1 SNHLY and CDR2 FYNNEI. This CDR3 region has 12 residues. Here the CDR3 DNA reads TGTGCCAGCAGTTTGACAGTTGAAAAACTGTTTTTT. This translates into CASSLTVEKLFF.

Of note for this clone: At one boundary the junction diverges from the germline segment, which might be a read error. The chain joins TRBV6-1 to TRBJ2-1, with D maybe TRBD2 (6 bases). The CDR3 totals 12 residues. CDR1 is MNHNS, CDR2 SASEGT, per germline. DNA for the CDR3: TGTGCCAGCATTCGAGGGACTGGAGAGCCGTTCTTC. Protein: CASIRGTGEPFF.

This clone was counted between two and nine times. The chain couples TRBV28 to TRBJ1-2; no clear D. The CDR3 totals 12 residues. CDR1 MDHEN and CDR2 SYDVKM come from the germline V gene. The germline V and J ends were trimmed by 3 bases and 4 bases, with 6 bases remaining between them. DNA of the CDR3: TGTGCCAGCAGTTTGCACATCTATGGCTACACCTTC. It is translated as CASSLHIYGYTF.

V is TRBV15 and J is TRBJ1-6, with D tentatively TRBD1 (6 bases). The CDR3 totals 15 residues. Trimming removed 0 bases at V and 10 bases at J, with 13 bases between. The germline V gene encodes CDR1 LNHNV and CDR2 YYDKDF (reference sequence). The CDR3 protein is CATSRDQEGGSPLHF. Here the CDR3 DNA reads TGTGCCACCAGCAGAGATCAGGAGGGGGGATCACCCCTCCACTTT.